A single sample is the source of the 18 T cell receptor beta chains below, sequenced in a study of blood T cell repertoires in COVID-19. Some clones are missing from TCRdb's copy, which holds only in-frame ones; the method was immunoSEQ multiplex PCR. The sample records over 250,000 clones, 83% being singletons. The sequencing input was peripheral blood. The receptors were sampled from a woman aged 45 to 65 who had recovered from COVID-19.

A few counts support this clone. The chain links TRBV15 to TRBJ2-7; TRBD1 aligns across 8 bases. This CDR3 contains 13 residues. After removal of 0 bases from V and 7 bases from J, the junction contained 2 bases not matched to a gene. Germline V lookup: CDR1 LNHNV, CDR2 YYDKDF (reference sequence). CDR3 DNA: TGTGCCACCAGCAGAGACAGGGGGCGAGAGCAGTACTTC. This translates into CATSRDRGREQYF.

The chain links TRBV25-1 to TRBJ2-1; 9 bases match TRBD2. Germline V CDR1 and CDR2: MGHDK, SYGVNS. Trimming cost V 3 bases and J 4 bases; bases outside gene matches: 10. This CDR3 has 17 residues. In nucleotides, the CDR3 is TGTGCCAGCAGTGACCTTCGCGGGGGGGGCGAATACAATGAGCAGTTCTTC. It is translated as CASSDLRGGGEYNEQFF.

V and J are TRBV10-3 and TRBJ1-5; TRBD1 is a possible D gene (6 bases). V lost 2 bases, J lost 4 bases, and 9 bases lay in between. The CDR3 is 14 amino acids. Germline values: CDR1 ENHRY, CDR2 SYGVKD. The CDR3 loop is CAISERTGNQPQHF. The CDR3 region has the DNA TGTGCCATCAGTGAGCGAACAGGGAATCAGCCCCAGCATTTT.

The chain joins TRBV2 to TRBJ2-1; possible D gene TRBD1, 6 bases. The germline CDR1 and CDR2 sequences are SNHLY and FYNNEI. The germline V and J ends were trimmed by 2 bases and 8 bases, with 22 bases remaining between them. The CDR3 is 17 amino acids. The CDR3 nucleotides read TGTGCCAGCAGTGAAATGGGTCAGGGGACGGGGATGGATGAGCAGTTCTTC. As protein: CASSEMGQGTGMDEQFF.

DNA for the CDR3: TGTGCCAGCAGTTCTACAGGGGCCAATGAAAAACTGTTTTTT. This encodes CASSSTGANEKLFF. This sequence joins TRBV28 and TRBJ1-4; 7 bases are a match to TRBD1. CDR1 is MDHEN, CDR2 SYDVKM, per germline. This CDR3 region has 14 residues. Unmatched junction bases numbered 4, after V lost 4 bases and J lost 5 bases. Looking up the rest from reference TRBV28 and TRBJ1-4 gives the full variable domain: DVKVTQSSRYLVKRTGEKVFLECVQDMDHENMFWYRQDPGLGLRLIYFSYDVKMKEKGDIPEGYSVSREKKERFSLILESASTNQTSMYLCASSSTGANEKLFFGSGTQLSVL.

Points on this clone: The sample has other DNA sequences that encode this CDR3 too. CDR3 amino acids: CASSQGQGNQPQHF. The CDR3 DNA sequence: TGTGCCAGCAGCCAAGGACAGGGCAATCAGCCCCAGCATTTT. The chain combines TRBV3-1 (or the pseudogene TRBV3-2) with TRBJ1-5; D may be TRBD1 (6 bases). The V end was cut by 1 base, the J end by 2 bases, with 6 bases between. Germline assignment: CDR1 LGHDT and CDR2 YNNKEL (reference sequence). This CDR3 region has 14 residues.

The chain is built from TRBV10-1 and TRBJ2-7, with TRBD1 as a possible D gene (6 bases). Germline lookup yields CDR1 WNHNN and CDR2 SYGVQD (reference sequence). The V end was cut by 3 bases, the J end by 7 bases, with 22 bases between. The CDR3 contains 16 residues. The CDR3 nucleotides read TGCGCCAGCAGTGAACAGTCGGCGGGCAGGGGCCGGGAGCAGTACTTC. Encoded protein: CASSEQSAGRGREQYF.

A few counts support this clone. The chain is built from TRBV18 and TRBJ1-5; the D is unclear. V lost 8 bases and J lost 4, with 15 bases in between. Germline V gene sequence: CDR1 KGHSH, CDR2 LQKENI. The CDR3 is 14 amino acids. CDR3 sequence: CASALESTNQPQHF. In DNA, the CDR3 is TGTGCCAGCGCCCTAGAGAGTACAAATCAGCCCCAGCATTTT.

This clone has only a few counts. V gene TRBV7-2 combines with J gene TRBJ1-2; no definite D call. V was shortened by 5 bases and J by 6 bases, with 13 bases between the two germline ends. Germline-derived CDR1 and CDR2 are SGHTA and FQGNSA. The CDR3 spans 13 residues. CDR3 DNA: TGTGCCAGCAGCCCCTACGTCGAGGATGGCTACACCTTC. It translates to CASSPYVEDGYTF.

This sequence joins TRBV4-2 and TRBJ2-3; 13 bases line up with TRBD2. This CDR3 has 18 residues. V was clipped by 4 bases and J by 1 base; unmatched bases: 8. Germline assignment: CDR1 LGHNA and CDR2 YNFKEQ. The CDR3 here is CASSPRTSGGLRTDTQYF. In DNA, the CDR3 is TGTGCCAGCAGCCCCAGGACTAGCGGGGGCCTCCGCACAGATACGCAGTATTTT.

The chain carries TRBV6-6 and TRBJ2-2; 11 positions match TRBD2. CDR1 and CDR2 from the germline V gene are MNHNY and SVGAGI (reference sequence). There are 18 residues in the CDR3. Trimming took 5 bases from V and 4 from J; bases not matched to a gene: 12. CDR3 amino acids: CASSPRASGGRGTGELFF. The CDR3 DNA follows: TGTGCCAGCAGTCCCCGGGCTAGCGGGGGGCGGGGCACCGGGGAGCTGTTTTTT.

V and J are TRBV7-2 and TRBJ2-1; 7 bases map to TRBD1. The CDR3 is made up of 13 amino acids. The V and J ends lost 4 bases and 5 bases, in that order; junction bases with no gene match: 2. From germline, CDR1 is SGHTA and CDR2 FQGNSA. For the CDR3, the DNA is TGTGCCAGCAGCTATACAGGGGACAATGAGCAGTTCTTC. Protein sequence: CASSYTGDNEQFF.

This clone was found once. This sequence joins TRBV19 and TRBJ2-5, with 9 bases lining up with TRBD1. CDR1 and CDR2 (germline): LNHDA, SQIVND (reference sequence). The CDR3 is made up of 14 amino acids. Losses at the gene ends were 5 bases for V and 5 bases for J; bases not matched to a gene: 6. This CDR3 reads CASSATGGRETQYF. CDR3 in DNA: TGTGCCAGTAGTGCGACAGGGGGTCGGGAGACCCAGTACTTC.

The gene calls are TRBV18 and TRBJ2-1; D possibly corresponds to TRBD1 (6 bases). V was shortened by 4 bases and J by 0 bases, with 19 bases between the two germline ends. The CDR3 totals 18 residues. The V gene's germline CDR1 is KGHSH and CDR2 LQKENI. DNA of the CDR3: TGTGCCAGCTCACGGGGACAAGCCTCAAGGACCTCCTACAATGAGCAGTTCTTC. It specifies CASSRGQASRTSYNEQFF.

This sequence joins TRBV6-5 and TRBJ2-7, with D possibly being TRBD1 (7 bases). This CDR3 has 16 residues. Germline values: CDR1 MNHEY, CDR2 SVGAGI. With 2 bases removed from V and 3 bases from J, the gap between germline ends came to 17 bases. CDR3 amino acids: CASSYATSGGRYEQYF. The CDR3 DNA is TGTGCCAGCAGTTACGCGACTTCAGGGGGGCGCTACGAGCAGTACTTC.

The chain has TRBV28 and TRBJ2-5; the match to TRBD2 covers 8 bases. V trimming: 2 bases; J trimming: 7 bases; junction bases outside the gene matches: 9. The CDR3 is 15 residues long. Germline V CDR1 and CDR2: MDHEN, SYDVKM. The CDR3 here is CASSLTSGWEGTQYF. The CDR3 DNA reads as TGTGCCAGCAGTTTAACTAGCGGATGGGAGGGGACCCAGTACTTC.

Only a few counts were recorded for this clone. The rearrangement uses TRBV7-8 and TRBJ1-1; the D is unclear. Between the trimmed V and J ends, which lost 0 bases and 8 bases, there was a span of 7 bases. This CDR3 spans 12 amino acids. Germline-derived CDR1 and CDR2 are SGHVS and FQNEAQ. CDR3 nucleotide sequence: TGTGCCAGCAGCTTAGCAGAGGAGGAAGCTTTCTTT. Its protein product is CASSLAEEEAFF.

The CDR3 reads CASSPGRGAREQYF. The CDR3 DNA follows: TGTGCCAGCAGCCCTGGGCGGGGGGCAAGAGAGCAGTACTTC. The V gene is TRBV11-2, the J gene TRBJ2-7; 8 bases match TRBD2. The V gene's germline CDR1 is SGHAT and CDR2 FQNNGV. This CDR3 comprises 14 residues. The V gene end was trimmed by 5 bases and the J gene end by 7 bases; junction bases not matched to a gene: 10.